Presented here are 18 T cell receptor beta chains from one specimen sequenced in a study of shared clonotypes between healthy human individuals. The assay was immunoSEQ multiplex PCR, and TCRdb's table has in-frame clones only and misses some. The table records under 850,000 clones, 85% to 95% of them present only once. CD45RO-negative, CCR7-selected cells formed the naive CD8 fraction, which excluded terminally differentiated effector memory CD45RA+ cells. Source material: naive CD8+ T cells sorted from blood. The receptors shown here come from a man younger than 45 in good health.

The chain uses TRBV7-6 and TRBJ2-7; 7 bases match TRBD2. Trimming removed 5 bases from V and 0 bases from J; junction bases left unmatched: 10. This CDR3 comprises 16 residues. CDR1 SGHVS and CDR2 FNYEAQ come from the germline V gene. CDR3 in amino acids: CASSRPDSGPSYEQYF. CDR3 coding DNA: TGTGCCAGCAGCCGGCCCGATAGCGGGCCCTCCTACGAGCAGTACTTC.

The gene calls are TRBV19 and TRBJ2-7, with TRBD1 identical over 8 bases. V lost 1 base to trimming and J lost 2 bases; unmatched junction nucleotides: 7. The CDR3 contains 16 residues. Per germline, CDR1 LNHDA and CDR2 SQIVND (reference sequence). Written as DNA, the CDR3 is TGTGCCAGTAGTATAGTATCGGGACAGGACCCCTACGAGCAGTACTTC. Residues: CASSIVSGQDPYEQYF.

J is TRBJ2-7 and V is TRBV28; no firm D call. The V gene lost 6 bases and the J gene lost 5 bases, with 11 bases spanning the gap. The CDR3 contains 12 residues. CDR1 MDHEN and CDR2 SYDVKM come from the germline V gene. CDR3 in amino acids: CASSKGRDEQYF. DNA of the CDR3: TGTGCCAGCAGCAAGGGTAGGGACGAGCAGTACTTC.

Remarks on this clone: Other DNA sequences within the sample encode an identical CDR3. This sequence joins TRBV29-1 and TRBJ2-1; D is perhaps TRBD2 (6 bases). The CDR3 contains 15 residues. The germline V gene has CDR1 SQVTM and CDR2 ANQGSEA. Trimming removed 3 bases at V and 0 bases at J, with 12 bases between. Here the CDR3 DNA reads TGCAGCGTTGAGGGCGGGGAGAGCTCCTACAATGAGCAGTTCTTC. This codes for CSVEGGESSYNEQFF.

The chain carries TRBV4-1 and TRBJ1-3, with 7 bases fitting TRBD1. Germline V lookup: CDR1 MGHRA, CDR2 YSYEKL. The V and J ends lost 4 bases and 0 bases, in that order; junction bases with no gene match: 15. The length of the CDR3 is 19 residues. The CDR3 DNA follows: TGCGCCAGCAGCCCCGACCTGACGCCGGGACAGCGCTCTGGAAACACCATATATTTT. This codes for CASSPDLTPGQRSGNTIYF.

The chain employs TRBV15 and TRBJ1-3; D possibly corresponds to TRBD1 (6 bases). The CDR3 covers 14 residues. Trimming shortened V by 8 bases and J by 1 base, and 12 bases separated the two germline ends. CDR1 is LNHNV, CDR2 YYDKDF, per germline (reference sequence). CDR3 DNA sequence: TGTGCCACCGGGGGCCTTGGTTCTGGAAACACCATATATTTT. Its protein product is CATGGLGSGNTIYF.

This clone has a single count. CDR3 residues: CASSFDAGGHQPQHF. CDR3 DNA: TGTGCCAGCAGCTTCGACGCGGGAGGTCATCAGCCCCAGCATTTT. The chain recombines TRBV7-8 with TRBJ1-5; unclear D gene. V was shortened by 3 bases and J by 5 bases, with 14 bases between the two germline ends. The CDR3 contains 15 residues. Looked up from germline, CDR1 is SGHVS and CDR2 is FQNEAQ.

The V call is TRBV6-4, the J call TRBJ2-2, with 10 bases lining up with TRBD1. Unmatched junction bases numbered 14, after V lost 0 bases and J lost 4 bases. The CDR3 spans 20 residues. Germline assignment: CDR1 MRHNA and CDR2 SNTAGT. The CDR3, as DNA: TGTGCCAGCAGTGACTCAGCGGCCGGGACAGGGGAGTGGGGCACCGGGGAGCTGTTTTTT. Translating it yields CASSDSAAGTGEWGTGELFF.

The chain combines TRBV28 with TRBJ2-3; no clear D. Deletions cut 10 bases from V and 5 bases from J, with 22 bases between. This CDR3 comprises 15 residues. The germline gives CDR1 MDHEN, CDR2 SYDVKM. DNA of the CDR3: TGTGCCATTTATTCCCGACACATAAGGAGAGATACGCAGTATTTT. It is translated as CAIYSRHIRRDTQYF.

The chain uses TRBV15 and TRBJ2-7; TRBD2 agrees at 8 bases. J lost 5 bases, V lost 2 bases, and 14 bases had no gene match. The CDR3 totals 17 residues. In germline, CDR1 is LNHNV, CDR2 YYDKDF (reference sequence). CDR3 amino acids: CATSRPKEAGVFHEQYF. The CDR3 DNA reads as TGTGCCACCAGCAGACCGAAGGAAGCGGGAGTTTTCCACGAGCAGTACTTC.

This clone was recorded only once. The chain couples TRBV7-8 to TRBJ1-1; D gene ambiguous. This CDR3 is built from 13 residues. V shed 1 base and J shed 4 bases, with 7 bases lying between them. Germline V gives CDR1 SGHVS, CDR2 FQNEAQ. The CDR3 bases are TGTGCCAGCAGCTTAGGGGGAATCACTGAAGCTTTCTTT. Amino acid sequence: CASSLGGITEAFF.

The rearrangement joins TRBV28 to TRBJ2-2; D is possibly TRBD2 (6 bases). V was cut by 7 bases and J by 0 bases, with 15 bases left in between. Germline V CDR1 and CDR2: MDHEN, SYDVKM. CDR3 size: 16 residues. The CDR3 nucleotides are TGTGCCAGCACCCACCGGGACTCGTCGAACACCGGGGAGCTGTTTTTT. This sequence encodes CASTHRDSSNTGELFF. Combining the CDR3 with reference TRBV28 and TRBJ2-2 gives the whole variable domain DVKVTQSSRYLVKRTGEKVFLECVQDMDHENMFWYRQDPGLGLRLIYFSYDVKMKEKGDIPEGYSVSREKKERFSLILESASTNQTSMYLCASTHRDSSNTGELFFGEGSRLTVL.

This sequence joins TRBV7-9 and TRBJ2-1; TRBD2 aligns across 10 bases. The CDR3 consists of 16 residues. Germline lookup yields CDR1 SEHNR and CDR2 FQNEAQ (reference sequence). Trimming took 5 bases from V and 3 from J; bases not matched to a gene: 7. The CDR3 sequence: CASSPPGLANYNEQFF. CDR3 DNA: TGTGCCAGCAGCCCACCGGGACTAGCGAACTACAATGAGCAGTTCTTC.

The chain uses TRBV2 and TRBJ2-5; 7 bases map to TRBD1. Germline assignment: CDR1 SNHLY and CDR2 FYNNEI. CDR3 length equals 14 residues. Unmatched junction bases numbered 4, after V lost 6 bases and J lost 0 bases. The CDR3 coding sequence is TGTGCCAGCAGCTCACAGGGGAACCAAGAGACCCAGTACTTC. Protein product: CASSSQGNQETQYF.

This chain links TRBV7-3 with TRBJ2-5; 10 bases fit TRBD1. Trimming at V came to 6 bases and at J to 4 bases, leaving 8 bases not matched to a gene. The CDR3 has 15 amino acids. Per germline, CDR1 SGHTA and CDR2 FQGTGA. DNA of the CDR3: TGTGCCAGCAGTTCCGGGACAGGGGTTTTAGAGACCCAGTACTTC. Translation: CASSSGTGVLETQYF.

This sequence joins TRBV11-2 and TRBJ2-2, with unresolved D. Germline V gene sequence: CDR1 SGHAT, CDR2 FQNNGV. CDR3 length equals 13 residues. V gave up 7 bases and J gave up 0 bases, with 6 bases separating them. This CDR3 is CASTPANTGELFF. The CDR3 DNA follows: TGTGCCAGCACCCCGGCGAACACCGGGGAGCTGTTTTTT. The full variable domain, with the rest looked up from reference TRBV11-2 and TRBJ2-2, is EAGVAQSPRYKIIEKRQSVAFWCNPISGHATLYWYQQILGQGPKLLIQFQNNGVVDDSQLPKDRFSAERLKGVDSTLKIQPAKLEDSAVYLCASTPANTGELFFGEGSRLTVL.

This clone occurred a few times. The chain joins TRBV10-1 to TRBJ2-7; D is unresolved. This CDR3 region has 14 residues. V was trimmed by 4 bases and J by 1 base, leaving 11 bases between them. Germline CDR1 reads WNHNN; CDR2 reads SYGVQD (reference sequence). The CDR3 DNA follows: TGCGCCAGCAGTGGGTTTACTCGGTCCTACGAGCAGTACTTC. Amino acid sequence: CASSGFTRSYEQYF.

This clone was seen a single time. The gene calls are TRBV11-2 and TRBJ2-3; D gene ambiguous. The V end lost 5 bases, the J end lost 7 bases, and 10 bases lay between the germline ends. The CDR3 consists of 12 residues. Germline V lookup: CDR1 SGHAT, CDR2 FQNNGV. CDR3 residues: CASSPTSNTQYF. In DNA form, the CDR3 reads TGTGCCAGCAGCCCAACCTCGAATACGCAGTATTTT.